This T cell receptor (beta chain) stems from a study of blood T cell repertoires in COVID-19 (TCRdb year 2020). For the study in its entirety: The collaborator samples originated in the United States, Italy and Spain and spanned the acute and convalescent phases of COVID-19. The prospective study material was composed of cDNA or gDNA derived from T cells, B-cell-depleted T cells, or PBMCs. Deeply sampled blood TCRbeta repertoires from subjects exposed to, actively infected with, or recovered from COVID-19 were included in the dataset. A freely available public database, intended as a resource for researchers studying the immune response to SARS-CoV-2, is where the repertoires were released. Samples came from the ongoing ImmuneRACE study (first 160 participants) plus 1,254 subjects from 6 global collaborators. Sample metadata almost always included a de-identified subject ID, COVID-19 status, age in years and sex. Where HLA class I and class II types were available, the types were taken from metadata supplied by the sample provider, not from assay-based typing.

A few counts support this clone. Its antigen remains unidentified. No per-base quality is available; no much larger clone lies one base away. TCRbeta CDR3 regions were amplified from genomic DNA using the immunoSEQ Assay, a bias-controlled multiplex PCR. The original pipeline was this. The number of nucleated cells in each sample was estimated from the amplification of reference gene primers within the assay. Sequence reads were collapsed and filtered to measure the absolute abundance of every unique TCRbeta CDR3 rearrangement. For each sample, productive Simpson clonality was calculated as the square root of Simpson's diversity index over productive rearrangements. Not all clones reach the TCRdb copy of this immuneACCESS table, which keeps in-frame sequences only. Checked studies attribute under half of the gap to unresolved V genes and leave the rest unexplained. For V, J and clone size, that table is used; D and trimming come from the DNA. The sample data list approximately 75,000 clones, and 88% of these were observed just once. The ten largest clonotypes hold about 27% of the sample.

After removal of 4 bases from V and 6 bases from J, the junction retains 9 bases not matched to a gene. From cysteine to phenylalanine, the CDR3 is 16 amino acids long. Only CDR3 DNA is held: 48 bases, read in frame from base 1. From the germline V gene, CDR1 is MGHRA and CDR2 is YSYEKL. General study outcomes and caveats: How much clinical and demographic metadata was included differed by source and by participant, and the metadata was provided uncurated.

The collaborating institutions used their own protocols to collect whole blood in K2EDTA tubes. For TCRbeta analysis, collaborators shipped samples in one of three forms: frozen whole blood, isolated PBMCs, or DNA extracted from either of those sample types. The sequence was obtained from a man between 45 and 60 years old with acute or convalescent COVID-19. The rearrangement joined TRBV4-1 to TRBJ1-6; 7 bases in between match TRBD1. Input material: peripheral blood. CDR3 protein: CASSPSDRASNSPLHF. The DNA is TGCGCCAGCAGCCCCTCCGACAGGGCTAGTAATTCACCCCTCCACTTT.